The 26 T cell receptor beta chains below come from one sample, sequenced in a study of blood T cell repertoires in COVID-19. Profiling relied on immunoSEQ multiplex PCR, and the TCRdb table lists in-frame clones only, not all of them. The sample yields some 260,000 clones, over 70% seen once. Sequenced material: peripheral blood. The source is a woman in her seventies with COVID-19, enrolled during active disease.

The V and J genes are TRBV2 and TRBJ1-1; TRBD1 matches 8 bases. The germline gives CDR1 SNHLY, CDR2 FYNNEI. The CDR3 totals 16 residues. The trim removed 1 base at V and 4 bases at J, leaving 8 bases unmatched. The CDR3 nucleotides read TGTGCCAGCAGTGAAGGGGCGACAGGGGCTATCACTGAAGCTTTCTTT. Translating it yields CASSEGATGAITEAFF.

This chain links TRBV13 with TRBJ2-7; D might be TRBD2 (6 bases). Between the trimmed V and J ends, which lost 7 bases and 0 bases, there was a span of 16 bases. Germline V gives CDR1 PRHDT, CDR2 FYEKMQ (reference sequence). The CDR3 loop spans 15 amino acids. The DNA of the CDR3 is TGTGCCAGCAAGGGGACTGGACACCTCTCCTACGAGCAGTACTTC. Translation gives CASKGTGHLSYEQYF.

The chain uses TRBV30 and TRBJ2-1; 10 nucleotides align to TRBD2. This CDR3 region has 15 residues. Looked up from germline, CDR1 is GTSNPN and CDR2 is SVGIG (reference sequence). After removal of 4 bases from V and 1 base from J, the junction contained 4 bases not matched to a gene. CDR3 DNA sequence: TGTGCCTGGACTCCTAGCGGGGGATCCTACAATGAGCAGTTCTTC. Translating gives CAWTPSGGSYNEQFF.

The chain uses TRBV19 and TRBJ2-1; TRBD2 might be the D (6 bases). Deletions cut 3 bases from V and 5 bases from J, with 17 bases between. Germline CDR1 is LNHDA and CDR2 is SQIVND (reference sequence). This CDR3 has 16 residues. The CDR3 sequence is CASSIGGAGDNNEQFF. CDR3 DNA: TGTGCCAGTAGTATCGGCGGGGCGGGTGATAACAATGAGCAGTTCTTC. The full variable domain, its missing parts supplied by reference TRBV19 and TRBJ2-1, is DGGITQSPKYLFRKEGQNVTLSCEQNLNHDAMYWYRQDPGQGLRLIYYSQIVNDFQKGDIAEGYSVSREKKESFPLTVTSAQKNPTAFYLCASSIGGAGDNNEQFFGPGTRLTVL.

The chain couples TRBV6-6 to TRBJ2-7, with D perhaps TRBD2 (5 bases). The CDR3 is 14 residues long. Germline CDR1 MNHNY, CDR2 SVGAGI (reference sequence). V gave up 6 bases and J gave up 0 bases, with 12 bases separating them. CDR3 sequence: CASSLDGNSYEQYF. The CDR3, as DNA: TGTGCCAGCAGCCTAGACGGGAACTCCTACGAGCAGTACTTC.

This rearrangement joins TRBV19 to TRBJ2-7; D is ambiguous. V lost 3 bases, J lost 6 bases, and 6 bases lay in between. From germline, CDR1 is LNHDA and CDR2 SQIVND (reference sequence). The CDR3 has 11 residues. The CDR3 DNA is TGTGCCAGTAGTATTCTCGGCGAGCAGTACTTC. This gives the protein CASSILGEQYF.

V and J are TRBV2 and TRBJ1-2; D unclear. Deletions cut 7 bases from V and 2 bases from J, with 14 bases between. Germline CDR1 is SNHLY and CDR2 is FYNNEI. This CDR3 spans 14 amino acids. This chain's CDR3 is CASTPVQANYGYTF. In nucleotides, the CDR3 is TGTGCCAGCACCCCGGTGCAGGCGAACTATGGCTACACCTTC.

Concerning this clone: The junction shows a germline mismatch at one end, possibly a read error. This chain links TRBV4-2 with TRBJ1-3; no clear D. Germline V gives CDR1 LGHNA, CDR2 YNFKEQ. The CDR3 is 17 amino acids. In DNA form, the CDR3 reads TGTGCCAGCAGTCAAGACCAGGAATACGTTTCTGGAAACACCATATATTTT. Translated, it gives CASSQDQEYVSGNTIYF.

The rearrangement links TRBV7-3 to TRBJ2-1, with 8 bases that match TRBD1. CDR1 and CDR2 from the germline V gene are SGHTA and FQGTGA. The V segment lost 4 bases and the J segment 3 bases; nucleotides outside the gene matches: 5. There are 15 residues in the CDR3. The CDR3 DNA sequence: TGTGCCAGCAGCTCCGGACAGGGAAGCTACAATGAGCAGTTCTTC. Its translation is CASSSGQGSYNEQFF.

The genes are TRBV6-5 and TRBJ1-5; 8 bases are a match to TRBD1. The J segment lost 2 bases and the V segment lost 6 bases, leaving 6 bases of the junction unmatched. This CDR3 region has 15 residues. Germline CDR1 reads MNHEY; CDR2 reads SVGAGI. The CDR3 sequence is CASSRWGQGNQPQHF. The CDR3 bases are TGTGCCAGCAGCCGCTGGGGACAGGGCAATCAGCCCCAGCATTTT.

As concerns this clone: Other DNA sequences in this sample translate to the same CDR3. The rearrangement uses TRBV30 and TRBJ1-5; TRBD1 agrees at 7 bases. Germline V gives CDR1 GTSNPN, CDR2 SVGIG (reference sequence). J was trimmed by 7 bases and V by 2 bases; bases with no gene match: 5. This CDR3 has 13 residues. This chain's CDR3 is CAWSRTGGQPQHF. The CDR3 coding sequence is TGTGCCTGGAGTCGGACAGGAGGGCAGCCCCAGCATTTT.

V and J are TRBV5-1 and TRBJ2-1; 10 bases align to TRBD2. Trimming at V came to 0 bases and at J to 6 bases, leaving 9 bases not matched to a gene. This CDR3 spans 17 amino acids. CDR1 and CDR2 (germline): SGHRS, YFSETQ. The CDR3 loop is CASSLGLAGRSRNEQFF. The CDR3, as DNA: TGCGCCAGCAGCTTGGGACTAGCGGGCCGAAGCCGCAATGAGCAGTTCTTC. Drawing the rest from reference TRBV5-1 and TRBJ2-1, the complete variable domain is KAGVTQTPRYLIKTRGQQVTLSCSPISGHRSVSWYQQTPGQGLQFLFEYFSETQRNKGNFPGRFSGRQFSNSRSEMNVSTLELGDSALYLCASSLGLAGRSRNEQFFGPGTRLTVL.

This chain connects TRBV7-2 to TRBJ2-5; D is possibly TRBD1 (6 bases). This CDR3 region has 15 residues. V lost 1 base to trimming and J lost 2 bases, with 11 bases between them. CDR1 is SGHTA and CDR2 is FQGNSA in the germline V gene. The CDR3 region has the DNA TGTGCCAGCAGCTTAGGGGGGACACATCAAGAGACCCAGTACTTC. It translates to CASSLGGTHQETQYF.

The genes are TRBV5-6 and TRBJ2-1; D is unclear. Deletions cut 2 bases from V and 6 bases from J, with 9 bases between. Germline V lookup: CDR1 SGHDT, CDR2 YYEEEE. CDR3 length: 13 amino acids. CDR3 sequence (DNA): TGTGCCAGCAGCTTCGGAGCCCGCAATGAGCAGTTCTTC. Amino acid sequence: CASSFGARNEQFF.

The genes are TRBV5-1 and TRBJ2-1, with TRBD2 identical over 8 bases. This CDR3 region has 15 residues. CDR1 SGHRS and CDR2 YFSETQ come from the germline V gene. With V trimmed by 8 bases and J by 9 bases, 16 bases remained unmatched. This CDR3 reads CASTHSRTSSSEQFF. As DNA, the CDR3 is TGCGCCAGTACTCATTCCAGGACTAGCTCCTCTGAGCAGTTCTTC.

The chain employs TRBV11-3 and TRBJ1-1; D gene ambiguous. Germline CDR1 reads SGHNT; CDR2 reads YENEEA. The CDR3 consists of 11 residues. The V gene lost 8 bases and the J gene lost 3 bases, with 7 bases spanning the gap. This CDR3 is CASGRYTEAFF. The CDR3, as DNA: TGTGCCAGCGGCAGGTACACTGAAGCTTTCTTT.

The rearrangement links TRBV5-1 to TRBJ1-4, with a possible D match to TRBD1 (5 bases). The ends were cut back, 2 bases at V and 3 bases at J, with 8 bases in the middle. From germline, CDR1 is SGHRS and CDR2 YFSETQ. This CDR3 has 14 amino acids. The CDR3 DNA is TGCGCCAGCAGCTTCGGGGGGGCTAATGAAAAACTGTTTTTT. Its translation: CASSFGGANEKLFF.

This clone has only a few counts. The chain is built from TRBV10-3 and TRBJ2-1; 10 bases are a match to TRBD1. The CDR3 consists of 15 residues. Germline V CDR1 and CDR2: ENHRY, SYGVKD. Losses at the gene ends were 3 bases for V and 7 bases for J; bases not matched to a gene: 6. In DNA, the CDR3 is TGTGCCATCAGTGACAGGGACAGGGGTGGGAATGAGCAGTTCTTC. Residues: CAISDRDRGGNEQFF.

The chain combines TRBV14 with TRBJ1-1; perhaps TRBD1 as D (5 bases). This CDR3 contains 13 residues. V was pared by 4 bases and J by 3 bases, with 9 bases between. Looked up from germline, CDR1 is SGHDN and CDR2 is FVKESK. The CDR3 spells CASSRDLDTEAFF. The CDR3 nucleotides are TGTGCCAGCAGCCGGGACTTGGACACTGAAGCTTTCTTT.

The J gene is TRBJ2-1, the V gene TRBV15; 8 nucleotides agree with TRBD1. The CDR3 has 18 residues. The germline gives CDR1 LNHNV, CDR2 YYDKDF (reference sequence). The V gene end was trimmed by 2 bases and the J gene end by 2 bases; junction bases not matched to a gene: 11. CDR3 coding DNA: TGTGCCACCAGCAGACCCATAACAGGGGGACCGCCCTACAATGAGCAGTTCTTC. Amino acids: CATSRPITGGPPYNEQFF.

This clone has a handful of counts. The chain couples TRBV12-3 or TRBV12-4 to TRBJ2-2, with D perhaps TRBD1 (5 bases). V was trimmed by 3 bases and J by 8 bases, leaving 10 bases between them. This CDR3 has 13 residues. CDR3 sequence reads: CASSLSRAGELFF. CDR3 nucleotide sequence: TGTGCCAGCAGTTTGAGCAGGGCGGGGGAGCTGTTTTTT.

About this clone: At one end, the junction sequence differs from germline, possibly due to a read error. This chain connects TRBV19 to TRBJ1-1; 10 bases are shared with TRBD1. The germline gives CDR1 LNHDA, CDR2 SQIVND (reference sequence). The CDR3 runs to 12 residues. Here the CDR3 reads CASAMRTGGTLF. The DNA for the CDR3 is TGTGCCAGCGCTATGAGGACAGGGGGAACCCTCTTT. The complete variable domain, with remaining parts taken from reference TRBV19 and TRBJ1-1, reads DGGITQSPKYLFRKEGQNVTLSCEQNLNHDAMYWYRQDPGQGLRLIYYSQIVNDFQKGDIAEGYSVSREKKESFPLTVTSAQKNPTAFYLCASAMRTGGTLFGQGTRLTVV.

The chain joins TRBV5-1 to TRBJ2-1; D not certain. V lost 0 bases to trimming and J lost 6 bases, with 13 bases between them. Germline V gene lookup returns CDR1 SGHRS and CDR2 YFSETQ. This CDR3 has 15 amino acids. This chain's CDR3 is CASSLVLGSGNEQFF. The CDR3 nucleotides read TGCGCCAGCAGCTTGGTGTTAGGATCGGGCAATGAGCAGTTCTTC. Drawing the rest from reference TRBV5-1 and TRBJ2-1, the complete variable domain is KAGVTQTPRYLIKTRGQQVTLSCSPISGHRSVSWYQQTPGQGLQFLFEYFSETQRNKGNFPGRFSGRQFSNSRSEMNVSTLELGDSALYLCASSLVLGSGNEQFFGPGTRLTVL.

V and J are TRBV28 and TRBJ2-6; D might be TRBD1 (5 bases). The CDR3 spans 19 residues. V was clipped by 6 bases and J by 0 bases, with 21 bases between them. Germline V lookup: CDR1 MDHEN, CDR2 SYDVKM. The chain's CDR3 is CASRSPLGAAHSGANVLTF. CDR3 DNA: TGTGCCAGCAGGTCCCCCCTAGGGGCAGCTCACTCTGGGGCCAACGTCCTGACTTTC.

The chain combines TRBV6-2 or TRBV6-3 with TRBJ2-1; D possibly corresponds to TRBD2 (6 bases). The CDR3 extends over 15 amino acids. Germline V gene sequence: CDR1 MNHEY, CDR2 SVGEGT. V dropped 6 bases and J dropped 1 base, with 13 bases sitting between them. The CDR3 here is CASSKTGTSYNEQFF. The CDR3 DNA reads TGTGCCAGCAGCAAGACCGGGACTTCCTACAATGAGCAGTTCTTC.

The chain joins TRBV20-1 to TRBJ2-7, with TRBD1 as a possible D gene (5 bases). Trimming removed 7 bases at V and 5 bases at J, with 6 bases between. The CDR3 length is 9 residues. Germline V gene data show CDR1 as DFQATT and CDR2 as SNEGSKA (reference sequence). This chain's CDR3 is CSVGDEQYF. Written as DNA, the CDR3 is TGCAGTGTAGGGGACGAGCAGTACTTC.